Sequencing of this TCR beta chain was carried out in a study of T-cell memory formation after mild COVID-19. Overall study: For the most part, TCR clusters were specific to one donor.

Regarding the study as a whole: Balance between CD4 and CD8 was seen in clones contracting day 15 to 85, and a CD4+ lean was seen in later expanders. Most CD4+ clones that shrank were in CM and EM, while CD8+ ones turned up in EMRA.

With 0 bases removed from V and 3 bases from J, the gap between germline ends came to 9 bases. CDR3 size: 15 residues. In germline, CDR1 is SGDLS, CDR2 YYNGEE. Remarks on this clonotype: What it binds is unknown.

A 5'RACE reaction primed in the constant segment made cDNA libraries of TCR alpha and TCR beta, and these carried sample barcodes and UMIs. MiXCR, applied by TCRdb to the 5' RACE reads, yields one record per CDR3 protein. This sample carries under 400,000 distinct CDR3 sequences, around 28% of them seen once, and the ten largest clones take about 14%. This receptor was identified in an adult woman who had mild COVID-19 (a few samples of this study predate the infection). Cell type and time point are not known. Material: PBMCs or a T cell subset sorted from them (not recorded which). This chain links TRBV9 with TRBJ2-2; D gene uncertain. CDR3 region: CASSVGQAHTGELFF. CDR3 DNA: TGTGCCAGCAGCGTAGGCCAGGCTCACACCGGGGAGCTGTTTTTT.